This TCR beta chain was sequenced in a study of T-cell memory formation after mild COVID-19. This CDR3 has 16 residues. From germline, CDR1 is MNHNY and CDR2 SVGAGI (reference sequence). V dropped 0 bases and J dropped 4 bases, with 15 bases sitting between them. MiXCR was run by TCRdb on the 5' RACE reads, yielding one entry per CDR3 protein. The sample contains about 300,000 distinct CDR3 sequences, just under 20% of which appear only once. V gene TRBV6-6 combines with J gene TRBJ1-2; D is ambiguous. The TCR sequence derives from a man aged 18-30 years who had mild COVID-19 (a few samples of this study predate the infection). Cell type and time point are not known. Material: PBMCs or a T cell subset sorted from them (not recorded which). CDR3 protein: CASSYSIFPRLYGYTF. For the CDR3, the DNA is TGTGCCAGCAGTTACTCGATCTTCCCGAGACTCTATGGCTACACCTTC.